This TCR beta chain stems from a study of Graves' ophthalmopathy and Graves' hyperthyroidism. The CDR3 runs 16 residues. Trimming took off 0 bases at V and 5 bases at J, with 16 bases between the two ends. The germline CDR1 and CDR2 sequences are ENHRY and SYGVKD. Excluded: other autoimmune disease, uncontrolled infection, pregnancy or lactation. Patients were diagnosed from clinical symptoms, serum thyroxine, TRAb, thyroid ultrasound and orbital computed tomography. The authors amplified TCR beta CDR3 regions from RNA transcripts. After a first-round RT-PCR with HTBI primers, a second-round multiplex PCR was run. TCRdb redid the calling of the multiplex PCR reads with MiXCR, one entry per CDR3 protein. The sample shows hundreds of thousands of distinct CDR3 sequences, about two fifths of them seen only once.

The TCR sequence derives from an adult man with Graves' ophthalmopathy. The chain links TRBV10-3 to TRBJ1-2; tentative D call: TRBD1 (6 bases). The material sequenced was peripheral blood. Here the CDR3 reads CAISESGRGYPYGYTF. The CDR3 DNA reads TGTGCCATCAGTGAGTCCGGCAGGGGCTATCCTTATGGCTACACCTTC.